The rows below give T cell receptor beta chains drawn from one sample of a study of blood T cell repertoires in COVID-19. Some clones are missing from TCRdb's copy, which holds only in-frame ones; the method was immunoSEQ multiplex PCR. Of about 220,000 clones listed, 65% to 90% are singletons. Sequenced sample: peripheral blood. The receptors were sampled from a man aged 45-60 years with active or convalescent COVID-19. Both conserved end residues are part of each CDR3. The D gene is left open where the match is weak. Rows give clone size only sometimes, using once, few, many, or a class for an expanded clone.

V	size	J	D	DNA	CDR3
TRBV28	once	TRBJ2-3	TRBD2	TGTGCCAGCAGCTCCGCAGCGGGAGTGACGCAGTATTTT	CASSSAAGVTQYF
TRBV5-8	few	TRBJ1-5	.	TGTGCCAGCAGCATCTTTCAGGGGTCTCAGCCCCAGCATTTT	CASSIFQGSQPQHF
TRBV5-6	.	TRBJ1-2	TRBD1	TGTGCCAGCAGCTTCCGGGACAGAGCTAACTATGGCTACACCTTC	CASSFRDRANYGYTF
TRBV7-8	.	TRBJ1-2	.	TGTGCCAGCAGCTTAGATGGAGGGATCTCTAACTATGGCTACACCTTC	CASSLDGGISNYGYTF
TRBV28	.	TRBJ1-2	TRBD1	TGTGCCAGTGGGGACAGGGGATATGGCTACACCTTC	CASGDRGYGYTF
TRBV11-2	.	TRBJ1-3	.	TGTGCCAGCAGCTTCGGAGGGGCGATCTCTGGAAACACCATATATTTT	CASSFGGAISGNTIYF
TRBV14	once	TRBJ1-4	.	TGTGCCAGCAGCCAAAAGGGGGGGACGGAACTGTTTTTT	CASSQKGGTELFF
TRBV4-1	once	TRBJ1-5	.	TGCGCCAGCAGCCCACAGGGTCACGACCGGACCAATCAGCCCCAGCATTTT	CASSPQGHDRTNQPQHF
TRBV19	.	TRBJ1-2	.	TGTGCCAGTAGTATAGCTTCGTCTGAAGTAGTCTATGGCTACACCTTC	CASSIASSEVVYGYTF
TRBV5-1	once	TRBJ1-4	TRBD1	TGCGCCAGCAGCTTTCGCGGGACAGGGGATGAAAAACTGTTTTTT	CASSFRGTGDEKLFF
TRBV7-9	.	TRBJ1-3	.	TGTGCCAGCAGCCGCCGGATGAGGGTTTCTGGAAACACCATATATTTT	CASSRRMRVSGNTIYF
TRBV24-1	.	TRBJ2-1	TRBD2	TGTGCCACCAGTGAAACTAGCGGGAGTAACAATGAGCAGTTCTTC	CATSETSGSNNEQFF
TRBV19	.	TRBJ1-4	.	TGTGCCAGTAGTACGGTGCTGGGGCGACTGTTTTTT	CASSTVLGRLFF
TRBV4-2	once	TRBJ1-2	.	TGTGCCAGCAGCCAAGCTTCCGGACTGGGGGCATATGGCTACACCTTC	CASSQASGLGAYGYTF
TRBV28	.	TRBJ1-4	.	TGTGCCAGCAGTTCCCGACAGACCGGGCTTCATAATGAAAAACTGTTTTTT	CASSSRQTGLHNEKLFF
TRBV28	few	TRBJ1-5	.	TGTGCCAGCAGTTTGTGGGCTCAGCCCCAGCATTTT	CASSLWAQPQHF
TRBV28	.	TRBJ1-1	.	TGTGCCAGCAGTTTGTTTTCAGGGACTGAAGCTTTCTTT	CASSLFSGTEAFF